Detailed here is one T cell receptor beta chain. This clonotype appeared many times. Its antigen target is currently unknown. Qualities for individual bases were not recorded, and no much larger clone is one base off. This sample is drawn from a study of CD8 T cells in ankylosing spondylitis (dated by TCRdb to the late 2010s). Regarding the complete study: The study set out to find disease-linked TCR variants by profiling T cell receptor beta repertoires in ankylosing spondylitis patients and healthy donors. The full study cohort was made up of about 25 ankylosing spondylitis patients and about a hundred healthy donors. Peripheral blood was sampled, and synovial fluid was additionally collected from ankylosing spondylitis patients. Results and caveats for the whole study, not just this receptor: A TCR beta motif made up of several highly homologous amino acid variants appeared to be characteristic of blood from ankylosing spondylitis patients. The disease-linked clones had a CD8+ phenotype and were found at relatively low frequencies in peripheral blood. Some motif variants were previously reported in synovial fluid and blood of reactive arthritis patients, suggesting common disease-initiation mechanisms. Significant enrichment of the disease-linked clones was reported in matched synovial fluid samples from ankylosing spondylitis patients.

TCRdb shows the sequencer as Illumina HiSeq 2500. Quantitative 5'-RACE with molecular barcodes was the method used to prepare the TCR beta libraries. Concerning the study's data processing: To identify disease-linked TCR variants, a new computational method was used, one built on a probabilistic model of VDJ rearrangement. The public reads were run again by TCRdb, first through fastp at Q25 and then through MiXCR, and only productive beta chains were kept. Rows merge per CDR3 protein into single entries with the most common DNA and genes. Clone size and V and J calls follow TCRdb, not the original study. In this sample the table shows about 230,000 distinct CDR3 sequences, roughly 8.2% of which occur a single time. Roughly 5% of the sample is taken by the ten largest. The origin of this receptor is a female donor with ankylosing spondylitis or in good health (not recorded which). The sequenced sample was blood, either unsorted or a sorted T cell fraction (not recorded which).

CDR3 sequence: CASTGPLGQPYEQYF. The DNA sequence is TGTGCCAGTACCGGCCCCTTGGGACAGCCCTACGAGCAGTACTTC. The sequence is built from TRBV25-1 and TRBJ2-7, with TRBD1 identical over 7 junction bases. The V end gives up 9 bases and the J end 2 bases, leaving 13 bases in the junction not matched to a gene. CDR1 and CDR2 (MGHDK, SYGVNS) derive from the germline V gene. The CDR3 runs 15 amino acids, cysteine and phenylalanine included. The entry retains the CDR3 DNA only, 45 bases that are in frame from base 1.